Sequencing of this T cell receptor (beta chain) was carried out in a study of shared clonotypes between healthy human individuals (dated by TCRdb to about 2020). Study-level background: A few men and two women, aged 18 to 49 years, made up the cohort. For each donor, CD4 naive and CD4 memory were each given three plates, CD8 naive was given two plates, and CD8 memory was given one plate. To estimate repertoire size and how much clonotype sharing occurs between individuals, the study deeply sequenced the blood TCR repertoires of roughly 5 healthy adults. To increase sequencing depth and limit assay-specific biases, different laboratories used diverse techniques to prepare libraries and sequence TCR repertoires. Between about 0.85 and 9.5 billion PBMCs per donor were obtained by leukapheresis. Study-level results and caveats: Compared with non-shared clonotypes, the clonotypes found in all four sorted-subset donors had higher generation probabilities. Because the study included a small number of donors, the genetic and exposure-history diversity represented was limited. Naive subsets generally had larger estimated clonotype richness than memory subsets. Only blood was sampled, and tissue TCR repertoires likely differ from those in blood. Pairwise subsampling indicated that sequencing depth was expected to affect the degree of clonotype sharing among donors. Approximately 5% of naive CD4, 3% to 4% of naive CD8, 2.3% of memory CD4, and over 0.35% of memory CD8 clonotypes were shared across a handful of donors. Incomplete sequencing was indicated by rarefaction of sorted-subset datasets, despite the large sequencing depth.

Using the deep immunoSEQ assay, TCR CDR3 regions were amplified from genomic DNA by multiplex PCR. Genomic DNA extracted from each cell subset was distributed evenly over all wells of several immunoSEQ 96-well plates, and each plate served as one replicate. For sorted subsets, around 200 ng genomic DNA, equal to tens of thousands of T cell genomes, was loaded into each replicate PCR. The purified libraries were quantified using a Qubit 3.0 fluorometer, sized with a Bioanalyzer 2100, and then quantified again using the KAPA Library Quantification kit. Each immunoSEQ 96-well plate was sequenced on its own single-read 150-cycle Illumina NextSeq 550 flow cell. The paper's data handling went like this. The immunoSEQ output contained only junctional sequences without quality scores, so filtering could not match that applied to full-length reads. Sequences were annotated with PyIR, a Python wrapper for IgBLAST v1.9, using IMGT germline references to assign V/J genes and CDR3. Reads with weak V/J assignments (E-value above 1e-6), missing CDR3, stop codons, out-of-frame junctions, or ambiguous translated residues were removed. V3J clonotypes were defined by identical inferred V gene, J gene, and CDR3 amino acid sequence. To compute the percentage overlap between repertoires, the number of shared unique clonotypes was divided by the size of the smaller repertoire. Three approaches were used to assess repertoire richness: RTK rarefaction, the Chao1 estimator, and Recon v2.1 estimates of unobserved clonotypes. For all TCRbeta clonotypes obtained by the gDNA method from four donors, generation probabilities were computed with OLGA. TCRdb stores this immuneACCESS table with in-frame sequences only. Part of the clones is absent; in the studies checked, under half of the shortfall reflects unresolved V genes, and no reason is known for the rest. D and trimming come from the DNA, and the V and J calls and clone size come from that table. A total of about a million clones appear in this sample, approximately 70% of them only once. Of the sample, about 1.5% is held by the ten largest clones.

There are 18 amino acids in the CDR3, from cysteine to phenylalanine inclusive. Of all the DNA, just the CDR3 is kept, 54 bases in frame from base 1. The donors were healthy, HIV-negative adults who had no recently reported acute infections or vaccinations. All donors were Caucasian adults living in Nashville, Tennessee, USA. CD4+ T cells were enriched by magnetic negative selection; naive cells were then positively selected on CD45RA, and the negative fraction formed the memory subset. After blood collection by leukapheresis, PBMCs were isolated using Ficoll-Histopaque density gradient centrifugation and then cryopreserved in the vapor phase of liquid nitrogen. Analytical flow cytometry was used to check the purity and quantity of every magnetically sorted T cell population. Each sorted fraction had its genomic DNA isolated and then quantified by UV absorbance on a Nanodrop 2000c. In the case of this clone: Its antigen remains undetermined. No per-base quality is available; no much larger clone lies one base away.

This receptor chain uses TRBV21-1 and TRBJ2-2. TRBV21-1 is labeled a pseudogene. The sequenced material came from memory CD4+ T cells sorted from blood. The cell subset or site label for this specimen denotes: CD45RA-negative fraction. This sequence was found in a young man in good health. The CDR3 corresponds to CASSKPILSKDHTGELFF. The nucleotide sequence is TGTGCCAGCAGCAAACCGATCCTCAGCAAGGACCACACCGGGGAGCTGTTTTTT.